This TCR beta chain was profiled in a study of T cells in tuberculosis. The germline CDR1 and CDR2 sequences are LNHDA and SQIVND (reference sequence). CDR3 size: 13 residues. The V end was cut by 4 bases, the J end by 0 bases, with 6 bases between. Data came from immunoSEQ multiplex PCR; TCRdb stores just in-frame clones and leaves some out. The sample carries under 45,000 clones, about 94% recorded once. Sequencing was performed on PBMCs. The rearrangement links TRBV19 to TRBJ1-1; no clear D. The TCR sequence derives from a donor aged 10-29 years with latent tuberculosis or without tuberculosis infection. The CDR3 DNA reads TGTGCCAGTAGTAGGCAAGTGAACACTGAAGCTTTCTTT. It is translated as CASSRQVNTEAFF.